Here is one T cell receptor beta chain with its context. No antigen is known for it. Germline trimming cut 3 bases from V and 7 bases from J; bases unmatched to any gene: 8. Germline values: CDR1 MGHRA, CDR2 YSYEKL. CDR3 size: 15 residues. These data are taken from a study of cytotoxic CD8 clonotypes in ibrutinib-treated CLL. Study-wide findings and caveats: Once treatment began, public clonotypes, which were uncommon, contracted or stayed stable. At progression, clonality fell back toward baseline after rising at ibrutinib response. Sustained-remission and progressing patients had different sampling times.

Method: immunoSEQ multiplex PCR; TCRdb's copy keeps in-frame clones and lacks some. In the table there are about 140,000 clones, 75% to 85% of which are singletons. PBMCs were cryopreserved, and roughly 2.1 micrograms of genomic DNA from them went into TCR beta libraries. The rearrangement uses TRBV4-1 and TRBJ2-1; 8 nucleotides agree with TRBD1. This sequence originates from a human donor with chronic lymphocytic leukemia. The sample here was PBMCs, taken after 36 months of ibrutinib treatment. As DNA, the CDR3 is TGCGCCAGCAGCCATCAGGGGGCGATTGATAATGAGCAGTTCTTC. Encoded protein: CASSHQGAIDNEQFF.